The table lists the clone carrying this T cell receptor beta chain with many counts. TCRdb redid the calling of the 5' RACE reads with MiXCR, one entry per CDR3 protein. The sample includes some 30,000 distinct CDR3 sequences, 6% to 7% seen only once; the top ten take about 40%. The entry originates in a study of early T cells in non-severe SARS-CoV-2 infection. Trimming left V 0 bases short and J 7 bases short, with 17 bases between. Germline V lookup: CDR1 SGHDT, CDR2 YYEEEE. This CDR3 contains 17 residues. This chain connects TRBV5-6 to TRBJ1-6; maybe TRBD1 (6 bases). Sequenced material: whole blood. The clonotype originates from an adult who was a healthcare worker with PCR-confirmed SARS-CoV-2 infection or an uninfected control (not recorded which). The CDR3 DNA sequence: TGTGCCAGCAGCTTGGGAGGACCGGGACACAAGAATTCACCCCTCCACTTT. Translated, it gives CASSLGGPGHKNSPLHF.